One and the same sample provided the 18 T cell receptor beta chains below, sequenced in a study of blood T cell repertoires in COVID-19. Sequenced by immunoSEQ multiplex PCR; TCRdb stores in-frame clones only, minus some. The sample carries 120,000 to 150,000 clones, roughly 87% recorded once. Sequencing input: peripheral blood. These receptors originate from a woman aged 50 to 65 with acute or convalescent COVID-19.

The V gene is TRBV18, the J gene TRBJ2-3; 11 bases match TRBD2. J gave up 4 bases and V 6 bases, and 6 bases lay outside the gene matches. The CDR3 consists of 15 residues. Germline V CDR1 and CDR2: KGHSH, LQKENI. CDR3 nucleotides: TGTGCCAGCTCGTCTACTAGCGGGAGACCAGATACGCAGTATTTT. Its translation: CASSSTSGRPDTQYF.

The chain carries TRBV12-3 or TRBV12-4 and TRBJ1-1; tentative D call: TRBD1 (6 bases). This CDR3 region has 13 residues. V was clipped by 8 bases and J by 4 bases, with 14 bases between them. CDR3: CASGNARGTEAFF. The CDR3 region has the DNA TGTGCCAGCGGAAACGCCAGGGGCACTGAAGCTTTCTTT.

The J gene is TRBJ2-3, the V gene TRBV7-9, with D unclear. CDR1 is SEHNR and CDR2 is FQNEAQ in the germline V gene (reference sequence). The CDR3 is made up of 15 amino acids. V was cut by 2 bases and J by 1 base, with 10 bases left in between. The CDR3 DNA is TGTGCCAGCAGCTTACTAGTCTCGGGCACAGATACGCAGTATTTT. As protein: CASSLLVSGTDTQYF.

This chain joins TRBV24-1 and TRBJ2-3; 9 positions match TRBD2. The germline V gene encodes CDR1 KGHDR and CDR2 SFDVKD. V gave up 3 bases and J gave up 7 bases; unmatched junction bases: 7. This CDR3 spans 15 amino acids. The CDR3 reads CATSDLAGGPNTQYF. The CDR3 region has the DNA TGTGCCACCAGTGATCTGGCGGGAGGGCCAAATACGCAGTATTTT.

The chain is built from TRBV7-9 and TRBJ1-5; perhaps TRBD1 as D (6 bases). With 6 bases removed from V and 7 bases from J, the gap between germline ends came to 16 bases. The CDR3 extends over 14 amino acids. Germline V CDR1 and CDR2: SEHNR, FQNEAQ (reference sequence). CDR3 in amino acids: CASSLGGEGQPQHF. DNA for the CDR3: TGTGCCAGCAGTCTAGGGGGTGAGGGACAGCCCCAGCATTTT.

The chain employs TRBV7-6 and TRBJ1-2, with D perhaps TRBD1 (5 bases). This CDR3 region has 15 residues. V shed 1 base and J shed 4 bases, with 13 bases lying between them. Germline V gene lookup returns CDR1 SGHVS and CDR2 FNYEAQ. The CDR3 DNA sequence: TGTGCCAGCAGCTTAGGGCCGGGTACAGGCTATGGCTACACCTTC. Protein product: CASSLGPGTGYGYTF.

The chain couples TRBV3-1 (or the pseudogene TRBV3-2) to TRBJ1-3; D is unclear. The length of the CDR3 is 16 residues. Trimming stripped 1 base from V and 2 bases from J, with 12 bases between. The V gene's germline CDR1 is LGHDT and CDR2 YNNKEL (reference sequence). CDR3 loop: CASSQAIEIPGNTIYF. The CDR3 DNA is TGTGCCAGCAGCCAAGCTATCGAGATCCCTGGAAACACCATATATTTT.

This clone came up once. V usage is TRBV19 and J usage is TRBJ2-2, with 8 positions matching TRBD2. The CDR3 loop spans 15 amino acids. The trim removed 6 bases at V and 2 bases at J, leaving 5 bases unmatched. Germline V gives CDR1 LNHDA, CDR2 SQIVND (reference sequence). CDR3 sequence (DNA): TGTGCCAGTAGGATCGGACTAGCAAACACCGGGGAGCTGTTTTTT. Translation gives CASRIGLANTGELFF.

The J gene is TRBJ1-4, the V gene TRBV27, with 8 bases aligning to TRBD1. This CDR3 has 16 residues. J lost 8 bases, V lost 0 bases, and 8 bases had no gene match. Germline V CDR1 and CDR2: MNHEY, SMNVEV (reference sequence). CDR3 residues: CASSLSRAGGYEKLFF. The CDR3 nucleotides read TGTGCCAGCAGTTTATCGCGCGCAGGGGGCTACGAAAAACTGTTTTTT. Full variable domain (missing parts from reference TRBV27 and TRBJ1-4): EAQVTQNPRYLITVTGKKLTVTCSQNMNHEYMSWYRQDPGLGLRQIYYSMNVEVTDKGDVPEGYKVSRKEKRNFPLILESPSPNQTSLYFCASSLSRAGGYEKLFFGSGTQLSVL.

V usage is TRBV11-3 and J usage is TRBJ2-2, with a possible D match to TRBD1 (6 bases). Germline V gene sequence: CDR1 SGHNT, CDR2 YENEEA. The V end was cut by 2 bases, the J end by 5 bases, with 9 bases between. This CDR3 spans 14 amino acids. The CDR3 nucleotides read TGTGCCAGCAGCTTAAGCAGGGGTACCGGGGAGCTGTTTTTT. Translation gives CASSLSRGTGELFF.

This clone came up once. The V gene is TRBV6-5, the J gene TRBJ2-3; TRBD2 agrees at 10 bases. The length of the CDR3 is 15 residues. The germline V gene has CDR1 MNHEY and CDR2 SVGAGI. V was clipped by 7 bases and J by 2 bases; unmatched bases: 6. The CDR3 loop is CASTIAGGLTDTQYF. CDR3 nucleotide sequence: TGTGCCAGCACCATAGCGGGAGGTCTCACAGATACGCAGTATTTT.

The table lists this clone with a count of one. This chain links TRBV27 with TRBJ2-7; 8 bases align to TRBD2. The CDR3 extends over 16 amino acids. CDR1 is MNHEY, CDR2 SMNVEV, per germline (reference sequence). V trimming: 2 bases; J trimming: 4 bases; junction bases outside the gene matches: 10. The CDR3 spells CASSLEKAGARYEQYF. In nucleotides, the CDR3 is TGTGCCAGCAGTTTAGAAAAAGCGGGAGCCAGATACGAGCAGTACTTC.

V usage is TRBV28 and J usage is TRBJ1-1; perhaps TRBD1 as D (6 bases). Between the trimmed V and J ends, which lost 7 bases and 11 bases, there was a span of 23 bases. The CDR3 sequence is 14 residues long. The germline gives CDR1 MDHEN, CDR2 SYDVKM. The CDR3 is CASTPSGTQRQAFF. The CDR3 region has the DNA TGTGCCAGCACTCCCTCCGGGACACAGAGGCAGGCTTTCTTT.

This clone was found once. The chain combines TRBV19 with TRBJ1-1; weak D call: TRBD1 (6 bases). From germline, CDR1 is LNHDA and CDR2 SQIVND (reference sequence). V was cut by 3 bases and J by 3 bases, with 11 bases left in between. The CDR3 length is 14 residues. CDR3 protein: CASSISGGHTEAFF. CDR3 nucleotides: TGTGCCAGTAGTATTAGCGGGGGGCACACTGAAGCTTTCTTT. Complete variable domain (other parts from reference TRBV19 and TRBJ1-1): DGGITQSPKYLFRKEGQNVTLSCEQNLNHDAMYWYRQDPGQGLRLIYYSQIVNDFQKGDIAEGYSVSREKKESFPLTVTSAQKNPTAFYLCASSISGGHTEAFFGQGTRLTVV.

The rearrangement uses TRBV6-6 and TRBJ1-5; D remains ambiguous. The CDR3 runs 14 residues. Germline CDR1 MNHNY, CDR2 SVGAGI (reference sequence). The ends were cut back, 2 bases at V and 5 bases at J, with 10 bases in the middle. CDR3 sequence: CASSYPSGDQPQHF. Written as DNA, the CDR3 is TGTGCCAGCAGTTACCCTTCGGGAGATCAGCCCCAGCATTTT.

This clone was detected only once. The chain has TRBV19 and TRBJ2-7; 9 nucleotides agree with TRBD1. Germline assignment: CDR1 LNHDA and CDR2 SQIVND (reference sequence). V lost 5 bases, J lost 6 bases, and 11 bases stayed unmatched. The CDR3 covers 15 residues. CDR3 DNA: TGTGCCAGTAGTGGACCCGGACAGGGGTTGTTCGAGCAGTACTTC. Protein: CASSGPGQGLFEQYF.

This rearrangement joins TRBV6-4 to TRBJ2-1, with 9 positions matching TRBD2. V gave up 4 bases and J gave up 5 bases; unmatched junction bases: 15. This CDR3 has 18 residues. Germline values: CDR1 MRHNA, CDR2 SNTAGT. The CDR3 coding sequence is TGTGCCAGCAGTGCCCCAAGACTAGCGGCTAGAGGGAACAATGAGCAGTTCTTC. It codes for CASSAPRLAARGNNEQFF.

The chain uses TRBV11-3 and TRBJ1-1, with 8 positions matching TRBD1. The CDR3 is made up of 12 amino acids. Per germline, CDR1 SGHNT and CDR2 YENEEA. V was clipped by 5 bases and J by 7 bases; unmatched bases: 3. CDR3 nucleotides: TGTGCCAGCAGCATTGGACAGGGTGAAGCTTTCTTT. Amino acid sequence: CASSIGQGEAFF.